Following are 26 T cell receptor beta chains from one sample sequenced in a study of T cell responses to AZD1222 COVID-19 vaccine (dated by TCRdb to about 2021). Library generation was performed with the immunoSEQ multiplex PCR assay. Imported from immuneACCESS, the table was reduced by TCRdb to in-frame sequences with V and J called. These copies leave out some clones; in studies compared against another copy, an unresolved V gene accounts for under half, and the cause of the remainder is not known. The sample has approximately 160,000 clones on record, just under 95% of them singletons. The ten most abundant clones make up approximately 1% of the sample. The time point label for this specimen denotes: baseline before first vaccination. The sample in question was peripheral blood, obtained on day 0 of AZD1222 vaccination. The receptor set was obtained from an adult in good health.

This sequence joins TRBV5-1 and TRBJ2-7; D possibly corresponds to TRBD1 (5 bases). V was clipped by 2 bases and J by 3 bases, with 9 bases between them. There are 13 residues in the CDR3. Germline-derived CDR1 and CDR2 are SGHRS and YFSETQ. This CDR3 is CASSFNQGYEQYF. The CDR3 nucleotides read TGCGCCAGCAGCTTCAATCAGGGCTACGAGCAGTACTTC.

This clone occurred once. The gene calls are TRBV2 and TRBJ2-3; D call uncertain. Germline assignment: CDR1 SNHLY and CDR2 FYNNEI. The CDR3 runs 17 residues. V was pared by 2 bases and J by 3 bases, with 18 bases between. CDR3 loop: CASSEPLFKQKTDTQYF. The CDR3 DNA is TGTGCCAGCAGTGAACCCCTTTTTAAACAAAAAACAGATACGCAGTATTTT.

The chain carries TRBV5-1 and TRBJ2-3; 12 bases map to TRBD2. This CDR3 has 17 residues. V was pared by 4 bases and J by 5 bases, with 11 bases of the junction left unmatched. The germline V gene has CDR1 SGHRS and CDR2 YFSETQ. The CDR3 is CASSPGLAGHYVDTQYF. DNA of the CDR3: TGCGCCAGCAGCCCTGGACTAGCGGGGCACTACGTAGATACGCAGTATTTT.

This clone occurred once. The chain joins TRBV6-2 or TRBV6-3 to TRBJ1-5, with D maybe TRBD1 (5 bases). Germline lookup yields CDR1 MNHEY and CDR2 SVGEGT. The CDR3 is made up of 14 amino acids. Trimming stripped 5 bases from V and 3 bases from J, with 11 bases between. The chain's CDR3 is CASSDRPHNQPQHF. In DNA, the CDR3 is TGTGCCAGCAGTGACAGACCCCACAATCAGCCCCAGCATTTT.

CDR3 protein: CASSRQDNTEAFF. CDR3 in DNA: TGTGCCAGCTCTCGACAGGATAACACTGAAGCTTTCTTT. This chain uses TRBV19 with TRBJ1-1, with D possibly TRBD1 on 6 matching bases. Germline V gene lookup returns CDR1 LNHDA and CDR2 SQIVND (reference sequence). Trimming took off 9 bases at V and 2 bases at J, with 13 bases between the two ends. This CDR3 comprises 13 residues.

CDR3 nucleotides: TGTGCCACCAGCAGAGACAGGGGGTTATACGAGCAGTACTTC. Translated: CATSRDRGLYEQYF. The J gene is TRBJ2-7, the V gene TRBV15; 7 bases line up with TRBD1. Germline V lookup: CDR1 LNHNV, CDR2 YYDKDF (reference sequence). The CDR3 loop spans 14 amino acids. V was clipped by 0 bases and J by 4 bases; unmatched bases: 3.

The chain is built from TRBV24-1 and TRBJ2-2; possibly TRBD2 for D (6 bases). Germline V gene lookup returns CDR1 KGHDR and CDR2 SFDVKD. The CDR3 runs 14 residues. V lost 2 bases and J 9 bases, leaving 12 bases between the germline ends. This chain's CDR3 is CATSDWTNPRELFF. DNA for the CDR3: TGTGCCACCAGTGATTGGACTAACCCCAGGGAGCTGTTTTTT.

V is TRBV11-2 and J is TRBJ2-5, with 14 bases matching TRBD2. V lost 3 bases to trimming and J lost 5 bases; unmatched junction nucleotides: 2. CDR3 size: 15 residues. Germline V lookup: CDR1 SGHAT, CDR2 FQNNGV. The chain's CDR3 is CASSLGLAGAETQYF. CDR3 bases: TGTGCCAGCAGCTTGGGACTAGCGGGGGCGGAGACCCAGTACTTC.

Written as DNA, the CDR3 is TGTGCCAGTAGTGCCGCCGGGAGGGCAGCACGGAAGATGAACACTGAAGCTTTCTTT. Its protein is CASSAAGRAARKMNTEAFF. The chain carries TRBV19 and TRBJ1-1; no reliable D call. Germline V gene lookup returns CDR1 LNHDA and CDR2 SQIVND (reference sequence). Trimming shortened V by 5 bases and J by 0 bases, and 25 bases separated the two germline ends. CDR3 length equals 19 residues. Full variable domain (outside the CDR3, taken from reference TRBV19 and TRBJ1-1): DGGITQSPKYLFRKEGQNVTLSCEQNLNHDAMYWYRQDPGQGLRLIYYSQIVNDFQKGDIAEGYSVSREKKESFPLTVTSAQKNPTAFYLCASSAAGRAARKMNTEAFFGQGTRLTVV.

The gene calls are TRBV18 and TRBJ1-3, with D unclear. Germline CDR1 KGHSH, CDR2 LQKENI. The CDR3 covers 16 residues. Between the trimmed V and J ends, which lost 3 bases and 4 bases, there was a span of 16 bases. The CDR3 bases are TGTGCCAGCTCACCTAAAGATTTAAGCGGAGGAAACACCATATATTTT. The encoded protein is CASSPKDLSGGNTIYF.

The CDR3 here is CASSSDLTSFLSYNEQFF. CDR3 bases: TGTGCCAGCAGTTCGGATCTGACTAGTTTTCTCTCCTACAATGAGCAGTTCTTC. The chain combines TRBV28 with TRBJ2-1; TRBD2 might be the D (6 bases). There are 18 residues in the CDR3. The germline V gene encodes CDR1 MDHEN and CDR2 SYDVKM. Trimming took 4 bases from V and 0 from J, leaving 19 bases between them.

The chain links TRBV4-2 to TRBJ2-7; D is perhaps TRBD1 (5 bases). The germline CDR1 and CDR2 sequences are LGHNA and YNFKEQ. The CDR3 extends over 14 amino acids. V lost 5 bases to trimming and J lost 5 bases, with 16 bases between them. DNA for the CDR3: TGTGCCAGCAGCTTAAGGCAGGGTGGGGACGAGCAGTACTTC. Its protein product is CASSLRQGGDEQYF.

This clone was seen once. This chain joins TRBV18 and TRBJ2-5; D may match TRBD1 or TRBD2 (5 bases each). The germline CDR1 and CDR2 sequences are KGHSH and LQKENI. Trimming left V 3 bases short and J 2 bases short, with 13 bases between. The CDR3 totals 15 residues. Written as DNA, the CDR3 is TGTGCCAGCTCACCTCCGGGGACGGCACAAGAGACCCAGTACTTC. This gives the protein CASSPPGTAQETQYF.

The V and J genes are TRBV19 and TRBJ1-5, with 9 bases that match TRBD1. This CDR3 is 19 amino acids long. J was trimmed by 1 base and V by 5 bases; bases with no gene match: 15. The germline gives CDR1 LNHDA, CDR2 SQIVND (reference sequence). CDR3 nucleotide sequence: TGTGCCAGTAGTTACCAACCGACAGGGGGGTTTCTAAGCAATCAGCCCCAGCATTTT. Its protein is CASSYQPTGGFLSNQPQHF.

The chain uses TRBV6-1 and TRBJ1-2, with D uncertain. The CDR3 has 12 amino acids. V shed 6 bases and J shed 7 bases, with 12 bases lying between them. Germline CDR1 and CDR2: MNHNS and SASEGT. CDR3 coding DNA: TGTGCCAGCAGGTCCGCCGGAGGTGGCTACACCTTC. Its protein is CASRSAGGGYTF.

The genes are TRBV28 and TRBJ2-1, with D perhaps matching TRBD1 (5 bases). Germline-derived CDR1 and CDR2 are MDHEN and SYDVKM. V dropped 6 bases and J dropped 6 bases, with 15 bases sitting between them. The CDR3 totals 14 residues. The CDR3 region has the DNA TGTGCCAGCAGCCCCATTTCAGGGCGCAATGAGCAGTTCTTC. It translates to CASSPISGRNEQFF.

The V call is TRBV18, the J call TRBJ1-2; 9 bases agree with TRBD1. Looked up from germline, CDR1 is KGHSH and CDR2 is LQKENI. Trimming at V came to 1 base and at J to 6 bases, leaving 15 bases not matched to a gene. The CDR3 runs 18 residues. The CDR3 DNA reads TGTGCCAGCTCACCACTTGTACAGGGGGCGTATATAGAGGATGGCTACACCTTC. The encoded protein is CASSPLVQGAYIEDGYTF.

CDR3 nucleotides: TGTGCCAGCAGCCGTACGACCGGGACCCATGAAGCTTTCTTT. Translation: CASSRTTGTHEAFF. The chain combines TRBV14 with TRBJ1-1; maybe TRBD1 (5 bases). V was cut by 4 bases and J by 7 bases, with 16 bases left in between. CDR3 size: 14 residues. Germline V CDR1 and CDR2: SGHDN, FVKESK.

This clone was observed once. V and J are TRBV7-9 and TRBJ1-1; D unclear. V was pared by 4 bases and J by 0 bases, with 21 bases between. Germline CDR1 reads SEHNR; CDR2 reads FQNEAQ (reference sequence). The CDR3 is 18 amino acids. The CDR3 region is CASSSQAGWSYMNTEAFF. For the CDR3, the DNA is TGTGCCAGCAGCTCTCAGGCGGGGTGGAGTTATATGAACACTGAAGCTTTCTTT.

This clone was seen a single time. This sequence joins TRBV24-1 and TRBJ2-1; a possible D gene is TRBD2 (6 bases). Trimming pared 3 bases from V and 5 bases from J, leaving 13 bases between. Germline V gene lookup returns CDR1 KGHDR and CDR2 SFDVKD. The CDR3 consists of 15 residues. DNA of the CDR3: TGTGCCACCAGTGATGCGGCTACGGGAGACAATGAGCAGTTCTTC. This encodes CATSDAATGDNEQFF.

The J gene is TRBJ1-5, the V gene TRBV2; TRBD1 might be the D (5 bases). Germline CDR1 is SNHLY and CDR2 is FYNNEI. This CDR3 contains 15 residues. V was trimmed by 5 bases and J by 0 bases, leaving 11 bases between them. CDR3 nucleotides: TGTGCCAGCAGTCAATCGGGGGTTAGCAATCAGCCCCAGCATTTT. The encoded protein is CASSQSGVSNQPQHF.

In its sample, this clone was seen once. The genes are TRBV30 and TRBJ1-4; no definite D call. Germline assignment: CDR1 GTSNPN and CDR2 SVGIG (reference sequence). The CDR3 is 13 amino acids. V was shortened by 3 bases and J by 4 bases, with 9 bases between the two germline ends. CDR3 nucleotides: TGTGCCTGGAGAGCGGACCATAATGAAAAACTGTTTTTT. Its protein is CAWRADHNEKLFF.

The V and J genes are TRBV11-3 and TRBJ2-1; TRBD2 aligns across 8 bases. This CDR3 has 17 amino acids. Germline loops: CDR1 SGHNT, CDR2 YENEEA. The J segment lost 7 bases and the V segment lost 5 bases, leaving 16 bases of the junction unmatched. DNA of the CDR3: TGTGCCAGCAGCCGCCGATACGGGGGGGCGAATCGAAATGAGCAGTTCTTC. It specifies CASSRRYGGANRNEQFF. The complete variable domain, with remaining parts taken from reference TRBV11-3 and TRBJ2-1, reads EAGVVQSPRYKIIEKKQPVAFWCNPISGHNTLYWYLQNLGQGPELLIRYENEEAVDDSQLPKDRFSAERLKGVDSTLKIQPAELGDSAVYLCASSRRYGGANRNEQFFGPGTRLTVL.

The chain uses TRBV12-3 or TRBV12-4 and TRBJ2-7, with D unclear. The CDR3 contains 12 residues. V dropped 3 bases and J dropped 2 bases, with 5 bases sitting between them. CDR3: CASSFLAYEQYF. The CDR3, as DNA: TGTGCCAGCAGTTTCCTAGCCTACGAGCAGTACTTC.

The genes are TRBV7-3 and TRBJ1-1; 9 positions agree with TRBD1. Germline CDR1 SGHTA, CDR2 FQGTGA. This CDR3 is 14 amino acids long. Trimming took 1 base from V and 12 from J; bases not matched to a gene: 9. As DNA, the CDR3 is TGTGCCAGCAGCTTAAATCCAGGACAGGGGCAGACTTTCTTT. Translation: CASSLNPGQGQTFF. Complete variable domain (other parts from reference TRBV7-3 and TRBJ1-1): GAGVSQTPSNKVTEKGKYVELRCDPISGHTALYWYRQSLGQGPEFLIYFQGTGAADDSGLPNDRFFAVRPEGSVSTLKIQRTERGDSAVYLCASSLNPGQGQTFFGQGTRLTVV.

This clone appeared once. The J gene is TRBJ1-6, the V gene TRBV7-2; D is undetermined. This CDR3 comprises 16 residues. Germline values: CDR1 SGHTA, CDR2 FQGNSA. With 2 bases removed from V and 7 bases from J, the gap between germline ends came to 15 bases. The DNA of the CDR3 is TGTGCCAGCAGCTTACAGGCAGTCTCACTGAATTCACCCCTCCACTTT. It encodes CASSLQAVSLNSPLHF.